Listed below are T cell receptor beta chains from one sample, sequenced in a study of long-term antiretroviral therapy in people with HIV. TCRdb keeps only in-frame clones here, not all; method: immunoSEQ multiplex PCR. This table has about 20,000 clones, about nine tenths appearing once. The sequenced sample was unsorted PBMCs, obtained nearly 4.5 years before starting antiretroviral therapy. The receptors derive from a woman in her 30s with HIV. CDR3s include the opening cysteine and the closing phenylalanine or tryptophan. The D gene is left open where the match is weak. Where a row states a size, it is once, few, many or the class of an expanded clone; other rows omit it.

- | TRBJ1-2 | TRBD1 | TRBV5-1 | TGCGCCAGCAGCTCGAGGGGGGGACAGATTTTAGGGGACGGCTACACCTTC | CASSSRGGQILGDGYTF
- | TRBJ1-1 | - | TRBV7-2 | TGTGCCAGCAGCGCCCGCCCACAAGTCACTGAAGCTTTCTTT | CASSARPQVTEAFF
- | TRBJ2-7 | - | TRBV2 | TGTGCCAGCAAGCGGCGGGTGTTTACAGAGCAGTACTTC | CASKRRVFTEQYF
once | TRBJ1-5 | TRBD1 | TRBV5-1 | TGCGCCAGCAGCCCCACCGGGACAGGTGGCAATCAGCCCCAGCATTTT | CASSPTGTGGNQPQHF
- | TRBJ1-4 | - | TRBV18 | TGTGCCAGCGAAAACACCCGGGCAGGGAATGAAAAACTGTTTTTT | CASENTRAGNEKLFF
- | TRBJ1-1 | TRBD1 | TRBV19 | TGTGCCAGTAGTTGGGACTCGACAGGGGCGAACACTGAAGCTTTCTTT | CASSWDSTGANTEAFF
- | TRBJ2-7 | - | TRBV9 | TGTGCCAGCAGCGCCACCGGGACACTAACCTACGAGCAGTACTTC | CASSATGTLTYEQYF
- | TRBJ1-6 | - | TRBV18 | TGTGCCAGCTCACCTTCACACGGGGTAGCGGATTCACCCCTCCACTTT | CASSPSHGVADSPLHF
- | TRBJ2-7 | TRBD1 | TRBV7-9 | TGTGCCAGCAGCCGATGGGACAGGGCAAGTATCTCCTACGAGCAGTACTTC | CASSRWDRASISYEQYF
few | TRBJ2-7 | - | TRBV27 | TGTGCCAGCAGGGAGGACGTCTCCTACGAGCAGTACTTC | CASREDVSYEQYF
- | TRBJ2-2 | - | TRBV4-1 | TGCGCCAGCAGCCAAGCTCGAACCAAAACGAACGCCGGGGAGCTGTTTTTT | CASSQARTKTNAGELFF